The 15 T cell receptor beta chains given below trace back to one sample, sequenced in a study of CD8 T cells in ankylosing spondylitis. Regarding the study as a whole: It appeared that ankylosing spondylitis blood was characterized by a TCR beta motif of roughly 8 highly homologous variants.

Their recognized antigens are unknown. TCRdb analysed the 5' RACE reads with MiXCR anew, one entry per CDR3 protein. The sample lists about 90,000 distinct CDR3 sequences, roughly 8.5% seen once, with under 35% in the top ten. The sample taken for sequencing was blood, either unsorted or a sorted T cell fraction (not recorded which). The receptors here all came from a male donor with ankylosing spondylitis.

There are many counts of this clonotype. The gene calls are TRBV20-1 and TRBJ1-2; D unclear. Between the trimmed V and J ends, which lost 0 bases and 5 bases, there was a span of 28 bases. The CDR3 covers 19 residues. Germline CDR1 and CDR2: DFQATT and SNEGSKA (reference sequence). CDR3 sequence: CSARDGGDVRPPVGYGYTF. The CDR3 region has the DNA TGCAGTGCTAGAGATGGAGGAGATGTAAGGCCCCCGGTGGGGTATGGCTACACCTTC.

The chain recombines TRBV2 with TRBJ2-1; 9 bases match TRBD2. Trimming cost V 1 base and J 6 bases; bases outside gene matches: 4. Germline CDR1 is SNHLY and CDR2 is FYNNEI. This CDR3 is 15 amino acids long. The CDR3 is CASSEGTSAFNEQFF. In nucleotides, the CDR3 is TGTGCCAGCAGTGAAGGGACTAGCGCCTTCAATGAGCAGTTCTTC.

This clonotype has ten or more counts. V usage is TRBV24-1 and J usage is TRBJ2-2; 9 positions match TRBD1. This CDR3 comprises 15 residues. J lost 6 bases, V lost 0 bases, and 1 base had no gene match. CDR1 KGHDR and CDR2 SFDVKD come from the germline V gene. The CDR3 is CATSDLGQGPGELFF. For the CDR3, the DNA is TGTGCCACCAGTGATTTGGGACAGGGGCCCGGGGAGCTGTTTTTT.

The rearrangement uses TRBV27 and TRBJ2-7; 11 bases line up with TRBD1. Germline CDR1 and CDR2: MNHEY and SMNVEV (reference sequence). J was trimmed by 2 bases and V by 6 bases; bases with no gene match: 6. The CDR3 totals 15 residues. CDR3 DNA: TGTGCCAGCAGCCCAGGACAGGGGGCCCCCTACGAGCAGTACTTC. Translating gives CASSPGQGAPYEQYF.

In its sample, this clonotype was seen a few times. The CDR3 spells CSAAATNNEQFF. CDR3 bases: TGCAGTGCTGCCGCGACTAACAATGAGCAGTTCTTC. V and J are TRBV20-1 and TRBJ2-1; maybe TRBD2 (5 bases). V shed 5 bases and J shed 5 bases, with 10 bases lying between them. This CDR3 has 12 residues. Germline CDR1 is DFQATT and CDR2 is SNEGSKA (reference sequence).

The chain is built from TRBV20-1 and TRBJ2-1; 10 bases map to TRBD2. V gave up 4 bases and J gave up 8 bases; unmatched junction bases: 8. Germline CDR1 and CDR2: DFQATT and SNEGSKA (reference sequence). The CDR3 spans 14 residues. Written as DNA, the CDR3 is TGCAGTGCTACGACTAGCGGGTGGGAAGATGAGCAGTTCTTC. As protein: CSATTSGWEDEQFF.

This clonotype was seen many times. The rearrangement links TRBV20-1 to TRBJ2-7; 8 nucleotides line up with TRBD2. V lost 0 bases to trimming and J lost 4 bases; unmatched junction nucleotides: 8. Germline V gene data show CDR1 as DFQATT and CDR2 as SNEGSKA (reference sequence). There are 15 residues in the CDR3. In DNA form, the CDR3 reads TGCAGTGCTAGAGATATAAGCGGGAGTTCGTACGAGCAGTACGTC. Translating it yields CSARDISGSSYEQYV.

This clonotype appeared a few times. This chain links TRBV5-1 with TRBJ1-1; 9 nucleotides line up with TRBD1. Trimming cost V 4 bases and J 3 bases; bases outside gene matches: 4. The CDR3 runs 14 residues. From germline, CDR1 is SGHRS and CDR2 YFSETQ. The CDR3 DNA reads TGCGCCAGCAGCGCCGGGACAGGGTACACTGAAGCTTTCTTT. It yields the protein CASSAGTGYTEAFF.

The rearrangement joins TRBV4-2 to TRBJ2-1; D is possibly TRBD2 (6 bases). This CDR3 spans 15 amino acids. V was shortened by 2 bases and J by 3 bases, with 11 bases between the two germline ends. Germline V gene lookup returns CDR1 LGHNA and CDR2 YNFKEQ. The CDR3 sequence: CASSQTGSDYNEQFF. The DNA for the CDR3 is TGTGCCAGCAGCCAAACCGGGAGCGACTACAATGAGCAGTTCTTC.

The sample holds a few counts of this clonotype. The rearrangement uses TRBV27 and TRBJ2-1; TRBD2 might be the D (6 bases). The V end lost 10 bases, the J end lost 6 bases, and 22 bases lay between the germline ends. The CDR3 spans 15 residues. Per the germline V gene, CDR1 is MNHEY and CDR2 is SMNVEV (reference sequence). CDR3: CATTQGSGGSNEQFF. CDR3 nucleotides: TGTGCCACCACCCAGGGTAGCGGTGGGAGCAATGAGCAGTTCTTC.

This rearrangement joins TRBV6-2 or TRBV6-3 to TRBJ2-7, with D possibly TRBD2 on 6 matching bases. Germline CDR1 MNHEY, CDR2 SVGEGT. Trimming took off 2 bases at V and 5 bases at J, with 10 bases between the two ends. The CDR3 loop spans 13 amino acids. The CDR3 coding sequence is TGTGCCAGCAGTTACGGGGGGTTGGACGAGCAGTACGTC. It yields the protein CASSYGGLDEQYV.

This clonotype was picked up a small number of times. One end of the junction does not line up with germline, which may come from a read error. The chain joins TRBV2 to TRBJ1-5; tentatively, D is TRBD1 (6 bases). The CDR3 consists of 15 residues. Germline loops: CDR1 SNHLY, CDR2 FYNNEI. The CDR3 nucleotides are TGTGCCAGCGGTGACCCCGGGACAAGCAATCAGCCCCAGCATTTT. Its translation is CASGDPGTSNQPQHF.

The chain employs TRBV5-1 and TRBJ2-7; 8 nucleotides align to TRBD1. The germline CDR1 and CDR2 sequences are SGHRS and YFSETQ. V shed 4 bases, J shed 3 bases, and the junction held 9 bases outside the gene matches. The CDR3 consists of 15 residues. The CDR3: CASSEGQGTLYEQYV. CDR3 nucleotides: TGCGCCAGCAGCGAAGGACAGGGAACTCTCTACGAGCAGTACGTC.

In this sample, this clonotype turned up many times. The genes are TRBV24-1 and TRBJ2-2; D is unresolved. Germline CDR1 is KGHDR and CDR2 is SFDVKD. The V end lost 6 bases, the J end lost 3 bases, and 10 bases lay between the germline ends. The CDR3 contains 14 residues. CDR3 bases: TGTGCCACCAGTCCGGCTGGGGACACCGGGGAGCTGTTTTTT. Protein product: CATSPAGDTGELFF.

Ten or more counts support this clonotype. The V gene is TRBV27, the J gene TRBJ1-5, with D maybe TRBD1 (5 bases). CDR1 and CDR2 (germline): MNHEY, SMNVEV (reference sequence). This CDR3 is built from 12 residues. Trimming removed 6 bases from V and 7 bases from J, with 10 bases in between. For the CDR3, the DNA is TGTGCCAGCAGCTCAGGGAGCCAGCCCCAGCATTTT. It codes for CASSSGSQPQHF.